Listed below are T cell receptor beta chains from one sample, sequenced in a study of cytomegalovirus exposure and HLA in healthy donors. The assay was immunoSEQ multiplex PCR, and TCRdb's table has in-frame clones only and misses some. The repertoire has 150,000 to 200,000 clones, 84% of them found once; the top ten carry about 6%. Sequenced sample: PBMCs. The receptors stem from a man aged 50 or older in good health and CMV-seropositive. CDR3s include the opening cysteine and the closing phenylalanine or tryptophan. A D gene is named only where the DNA matches it firmly. Not every row has a clone size; where given, it reads once, few, many or a size class.

d_gene	abundance	v_gene	j_gene	CDR3nt	CDR3aa
TRBD2	-	TRBV25-1	TRBJ2-7	TGTGCCAGCGCGGACGGGGGGGCTAGGGACGGCCGCTACGAGCAGTACTTC	CASADGGARDGRYEQYF
-	-	TRBV15	TRBJ1-1	TGTGCCACCAGCAGACAGATGAACACTGAAGCTTTCTTT	CATSRQMNTEAFF
-	-	TRBV11-3	TRBJ2-1	TGTGCCAGCAGCTTAGGAAAAAGCGGGTACAATGAGCAGTTCTTC	CASSLGKSGYNEQFF
TRBD1	-	TRBV27	TRBJ1-1	TGTGCCAGCAGCCCGACGACAGGGGGCCAGCGGATGGGTGAAGCTTTCTTT	CASSPTTGGQRMGEAFF
-	-	TRBV6-5	TRBJ1-4	TGTGCCAGCAGTTACTCCCCGGCGGGGAATGGGGAAAAACTGTTTTTT	CASSYSPAGNGEKLFF
-	-	TRBV2	TRBJ1-2	TGTGCCAGCAGTGATACTGACTTCTATGGCTACACCTTC	CASSDTDFYGYTF
-	few	TRBV28	TRBJ2-6	TGTGCCAGCAGAACGAGATCTGGGGCCAACGTCCTGACTTTC	CASRTRSGANVLTF
TRBD1	-	TRBV14	TRBJ1-1	TGTGCCAGCAGCCAAGAGGGACCCGGGACAGTGAACACTGAAGCTTTCTTT	CASSQEGPGTVNTEAFF
TRBD1	-	TRBV19	TRBJ1-1	TGTGCCAGTAGTCCAGGGACAGTCGTCGCCACTGAAGCTTTCTTT	CASSPGTVVATEAFF
TRBD1	-	TRBV7-2	TRBJ1-6	TGTGCCAGCAGACGGGACAGGGAGAGCTCCTATAATTCACCCCTCCACTTT	CASRRDRESSYNSPLHF
TRBD2	-	TRBV5-6	TRBJ2-3	TGTGCCAGCAGCGCAGGGAGGGCAGATACGCAGTATTTT	CASSAGRADTQYF
-	-	TRBV7-9	TRBJ2-1	TGTGCCTCCGGCGTAGCCCGTCGAGAGGATGAGCAGTTCTTC	CASGVARREDEQFF
-	-	TRBV12-5	TRBJ1-6	TGTGCTAGTGGTTTGGGGACCGGGACACTGAGCTCCTATAATTCACCCCTCCACTTT	CASGLGTGTLSSYNSPLHF
-	-	TRBV30	TRBJ1-1	TGTGCCTGGACCCGGACAGACATGAACACTGAAGCTTTCTTT	CAWTRTDMNTEAFF
-	-	TRBV5-1	TRBJ1-1	TGTGCCAGCAGCTTAATTGGGACAACTCTTGGGGACACTGAAGCTTTCTTT	CASSLIGTTLGDTEAFF
TRBD1	-	TRBV19	TRBJ1-1	TGTGCCAGTAGTAATACGAACAGGGGCTCCACTGAAGCTTTCTTT	CASSNTNRGSTEAFF
TRBD1	-	TRBV5-6	TRBJ1-5	TGTGCCAGCAGTCGCCGGGACAGGGTAATTCGAGGTCAGCCCCAGCATTTT	CASSRRDRVIRGQPQHF
-	-	TRBV4-1	TRBJ2-7	TGCGCCAGCAGCCAGGCTGAGGGCATCGAGCAGTACTTC	CASSQAEGIEQYF
-	-	TRBV6-6	TRBJ2-3	TGTGCCAGCAGCCGGGAGTTGTCGACAGATACGCAGTATTTT	CASSRELSTDTQYF
TRBD1	-	TRBV4-1	TRBJ1-1	TGCGCCAGCCGGCGGCAGGGGGTTCCTGAAGCTTTCTTT	CASRRQGVPEAFF
-	-	TRBV5-6	TRBJ2-7	TGTGCCAGCAGTTCCGGGACTGGAGGCTACGAGCAGTACTTC	CASSSGTGGYEQYF
TRBD2	-	TRBV27	TRBJ2-2	TGTGCCAGCAGTTTATCGAAGGGCCCACGTAGACTAGCGGGGAACACCGGGGAGCTGTTTTTT	CASSLSKGPRRLAGNTGELFF
TRBD1	-	TRBV5-6	TRBJ1-5	TGTGCCAGCAGCCCACGGGACAGTCTCAATCAGCCCCAGCATTTT	CASSPRDSLNQPQHF
-	-	TRBV7-9	TRBJ2-5	TGTGCCAGCAGCTTAGAACGGGCGGGGCCGCCCGCAGAGACCCAGTACTTC	CASSLERAGPPAETQYF
TRBD2	-	TRBV25-1	TRBJ2-5	TGTGCCAGCAGTGAATTCGGTACTAGCGAACAAGAGACCCAGTACTTC	CASSEFGTSEQETQYF
TRBD2	-	TRBV9	TRBJ2-6	TGTGCCAGCAGCGACGGGGGGAACTCTGGGGCCAACGTCCTGACTTTC	CASSDGGNSGANVLTF
-	-	TRBV11-3	TRBJ2-2	TGTGCCAGCAGCTTAGTGCGGTCCGGGGAGCTGTTTTTT	CASSLVRSGELFF
TRBD1	-	TRBV7-9	TRBJ2-2	TGTGCCAGCAGCTCACAGGGGGCCGCCGGGAAGCTGTTTTTT	CASSSQGAAGKLFF
TRBD1	-	TRBV5-1	TRBJ2-5	TGCGCCAGCAGCTTGGGTTGGGACAGGGAGGAGACCCAGTACTTC	CASSLGWDREETQYF
-	-	TRBV27	TRBJ2-3	TGTGCCATCCAGGGTACGGATACGCAGTATTTT	CAIQGTDTQYF
TRBD2	-	TRBV4-1	TRBJ2-1	TGCGCCAGCAGCCCCTTGGAGGTAGCGGGAGTGAATGAGCAGTTCTTC	CASSPLEVAGVNEQFF
-	once	TRBV11-2	TRBJ1-1	TGTGCCAGCAGCTTAGGGTTCAGGTCCCGTGAAGCTTTCTTT	CASSLGFRSREAFF
-	-	TRBV9	TRBJ1-1	TGTGCCAGCAGCGCTATTGGAGGGTTGAGCACTGAAGCTTTCTTT	CASSAIGGLSTEAFF
TRBD1	-	TRBV5-4	TRBJ1-2	TGTGCCAGCAGCCTCGACAGGGGTGGCTATGGCTACACCTTC	CASSLDRGGYGYTF
TRBD1	-	TRBV2	TRBJ2-5	TGTGCCGGGGGACAGAACCAAGAGACCCAGTACTTC	CAGGQNQETQYF
-	-	TRBV28	TRBJ1-5	TGTGCCAGCAGGAAACAGGGAGATAGCAATCAGCCCCAGCATTTT	CASRKQGDSNQPQHF
TRBD1	-	TRBV29-1	TRBJ2-5	TGCAGCGTAGAGGGACAGGGGGCGCGGGAGACCCAGTACTTC	CSVEGQGARETQYF
-	-	TRBV19	TRBJ1-1	TGTGCCAGTAGTAACCAGCGGGGCACTGAAGCTTTCTTT	CASSNQRGTEAFF
-	-	TRBV15	TRBJ1-2	TGTGCCACCAGCAGAGATGACAGCGGCTACACCTTC	CATSRDDSGYTF
-	-	TRBV27	TRBJ1-1	TGTGCCAGCAGTTTGAGTTTACCCCAAGCACCCACTGAAGCTTTCTTT	CASSLSLPQAPTEAFF
TRBD2	few	TRBV7-9	TRBJ2-5	TGTGCCAGCAGCTTAGCTGGGGAGGGAGAGACCCAGTACTTC	CASSLAGEGETQYF
TRBD2	-	TRBV9	TRBJ2-2	TGTGCCAGCAGCGTAGATGGGCTGGCGGGGGGGTACACCGGGGAGCTGTTTTTT	CASSVDGLAGGYTGELFF
TRBD2	-	TRBV9	TRBJ2-1	TGTGCCAGCAGCCAACCCCTCAGCGGGAGGTCCTACAATGAGCAGTTCTTC	CASSQPLSGRSYNEQFF
TRBD1	-	TRBV2	TRBJ2-2	TGTGCCAGCACCCTGACAGGGTCGGGCGGGGAGCTGTTTTTT	CASTLTGSGGELFF